The rows below give T cell receptor beta chains drawn from one sample of a study of blood T cell repertoires in COVID-19. The table came from immunoSEQ multiplex PCR; TCRdb's copy has only in-frame clones and leaves some out. In the table there are 250,000 or so clones, roughly 85% of which are singletons. Sample: PBMCs or T cells enriched from blood (not recorded which). These receptors all come from a woman between 45 and 65 years old who had been exposed to COVID-19. Each CDR3 is given with its conserved first and last residue. D genes are given only for firm matches. Not all rows give a size; the values are once, few, many and, for expanded clones, a class.

CDR3nt | CDR3aa | d_gene | v_gene | abundance | j_gene
TGTGCCAGCAGCTTGGCCCCGACAGACCATCAGCCCCAGCATTTT | CASSLAPTDHQPQHF | . | TRBV5-5 | . | TRBJ1-5
TGTGCCAGTAGTATTGGAGTTAACTATGGCTACACCTTC | CASSIGVNYGYTF | . | TRBV19 | once | TRBJ1-2
TGTGCCAGTAGTATAGCCAGGTTCTACGAGCAGTACTTC | CASSIARFYEQYF | . | TRBV19 | once | TRBJ2-7
TGCGCCAGCAGCCCCCGTGGGGCAGGGGCTGGAAACACCATATATTTT | CASSPRGAGAGNTIYF | . | TRBV4-3 | many | TRBJ1-3
TGTGCCAGCAGCCAAGAGAGGAGTGAAGCTTTCTTT | CASSQERSEAFF | . | TRBV4-2 | few | TRBJ1-1
TGTGCCAGCAGCCCTACCGGGAGCGGGGGAGTTTACAATGAGCAGTTCTTC | CASSPTGSGGVYNEQFF | TRBD2 | TRBV7-3 | . | TRBJ2-1
TGTGCCAGTAGTGTCACAGGGGAAGGCTATGGCTACACCTTC | CASSVTGEGYGYTF | TRBD1 | TRBV19 | . | TRBJ1-2
TGCAGTGCTAGTAAAGCGGGGGGTTTCACAGATACGCAGTATTTT | CSASKAGGFTDTQYF | TRBD2 | TRBV20-1 | . | TRBJ2-3
TGTGCCAGCAGTGGATCCGGGACAGTTGTGGCCGGAAACACCATATATTTT | CASSGSGTVVAGNTIYF | TRBD1 | TRBV6-2/TRBV6-3 | . | TRBJ1-3
TGTGCCAGCGGAGAGGGGGCCTTACCCCATGGCTACACCTTC | CASGEGALPHGYTF | TRBD1 | TRBV27 | . | TRBJ1-2
TGTGCCAGCAGCCCCAGGGACAGGTCAAAAAGCAATCAGCCCCAGCATTTT | CASSPRDRSKSNQPQHF | TRBD1 | TRBV5-4 | . | TRBJ1-5
TGTGCCACCAGTGATCCCTTAGCGGGGGGGTCAGTAGAGACCCAGTACTTC | CATSDPLAGGSVETQYF | TRBD2 | TRBV24-1 | . | TRBJ2-5